The sequence of this T cell receptor (beta chain) was determined in a study of T-cell memory formation after mild COVID-19. Study-level findings and limits: The study detected some responding clones in pre-infection memory, suggesting cross-reactive memory joined. Clones contracting day 15 to 85 were balanced CD4/CD8; later expanders leaned CD4+.

This clonotype was counted ten times or more. What it binds is unknown. TCRdb reanalysed the 5' RACE reads using MiXCR and keeps one entry per CDR3 protein. The profile shows about 130,000 distinct CDR3 sequences, roughly 24% of them singletons. V shed 5 bases, J shed 3 bases, and the junction held 9 bases outside the gene matches. Germline lookup yields CDR1 SEHNR and CDR2 FQNEAQ (reference sequence). The CDR3 loop spans 16 amino acids. J is TRBJ2-5 and V is TRBV7-9, with 10 bases lining up with TRBD2. The sample taken for sequencing was PBMCs or a T cell subset sorted from them (not recorded which). The receptor was isolated from an adult woman who had mild COVID-19 (a few samples of this study predate the infection). Cell type and time point are not known. CDR3 in amino acids: CASSPRTSGSEETQYF. For the CDR3, the DNA is TGTGCCAGCAGCCCCCGGACTAGCGGTTCTGAAGAGACCCAGTACTTC.